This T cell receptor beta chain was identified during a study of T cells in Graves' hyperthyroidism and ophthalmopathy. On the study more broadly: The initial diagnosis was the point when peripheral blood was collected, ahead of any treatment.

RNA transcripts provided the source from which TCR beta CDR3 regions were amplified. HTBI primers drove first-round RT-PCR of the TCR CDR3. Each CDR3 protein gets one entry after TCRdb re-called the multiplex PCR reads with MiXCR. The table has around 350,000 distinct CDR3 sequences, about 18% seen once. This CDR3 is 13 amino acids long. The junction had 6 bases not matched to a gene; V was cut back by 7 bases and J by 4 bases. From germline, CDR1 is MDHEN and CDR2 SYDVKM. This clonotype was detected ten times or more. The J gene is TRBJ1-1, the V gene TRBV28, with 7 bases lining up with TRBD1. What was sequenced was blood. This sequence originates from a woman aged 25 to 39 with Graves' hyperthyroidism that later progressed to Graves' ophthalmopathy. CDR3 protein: CASTTGSRTEAFF. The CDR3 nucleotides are TGTGCCAGCACGACAGGGAGTCGCACTGAAGCTTTCTTT.